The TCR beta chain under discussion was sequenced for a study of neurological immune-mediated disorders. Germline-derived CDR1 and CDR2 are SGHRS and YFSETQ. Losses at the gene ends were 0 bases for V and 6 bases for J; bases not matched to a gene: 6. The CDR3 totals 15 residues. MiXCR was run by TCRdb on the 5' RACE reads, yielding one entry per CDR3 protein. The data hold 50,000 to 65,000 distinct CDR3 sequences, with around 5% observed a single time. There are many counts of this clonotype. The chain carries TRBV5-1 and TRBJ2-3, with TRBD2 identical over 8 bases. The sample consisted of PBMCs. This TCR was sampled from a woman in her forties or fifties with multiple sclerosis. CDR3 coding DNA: TGCGCCAGCAGCTTGGAAATAGCGGGGTGGGATACGCAGTATTTT. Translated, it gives CASSLEIAGWDTQYF.